The present entry profiles one TCR beta chain with its context. Authors' processing steps: Amplification from reference gene primers served as the basis for estimated nucleated cell counts. Produced via immunoSEQ multiplex PCR; TCRdb's table is partial and in-frame only. The D gene and trimming were derived from the DNA, and the V and J assignments and clone size from that table. The sample lists 23,000 or so clones, about nine tenths occurring once. This entry belongs to a study of blood T cell repertoires in COVID-19. Overall study: Some COVID-19 samples were acute and others convalescent; all came from the United States, Italy and Spain. T cells, B-cell-depleted T cells, or PBMCs supplied cDNA or gDNA.

Trimming shortened V by 5 bases and J by 4 bases, and 8 bases separated the two germline ends. The CDR3 loop spans 12 amino acids. Germline CDR1 and CDR2: LNHDA and SQIVND (reference sequence). The sample comprised peripheral blood. This TCR was sampled from a man aged 50-59 years with active COVID-19. This rearrangement joins TRBV19 to TRBJ1-2; tentatively, D is TRBD1 (5 bases). CDR3 region: CASSADSYGYTF. In nucleotides, the CDR3 is TGTGCCAGTAGTGCCGACAGCTATGGCTACACCTTC.